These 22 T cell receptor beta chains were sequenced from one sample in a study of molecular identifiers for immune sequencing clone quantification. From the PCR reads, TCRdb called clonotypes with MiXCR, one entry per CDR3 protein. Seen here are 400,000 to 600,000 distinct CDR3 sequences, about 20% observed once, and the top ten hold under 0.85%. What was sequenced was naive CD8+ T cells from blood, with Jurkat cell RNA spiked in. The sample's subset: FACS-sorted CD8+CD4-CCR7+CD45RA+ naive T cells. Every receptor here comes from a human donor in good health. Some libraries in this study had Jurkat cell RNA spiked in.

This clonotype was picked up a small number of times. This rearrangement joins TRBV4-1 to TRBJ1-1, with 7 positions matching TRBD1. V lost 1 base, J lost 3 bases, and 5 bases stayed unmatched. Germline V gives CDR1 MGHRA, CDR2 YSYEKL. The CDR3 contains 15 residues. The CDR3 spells CASSQVPGQYTEAFF. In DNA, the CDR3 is TGCGCCAGCAGCCAAGTCCCGGGACAGTACACTGAAGCTTTCTTT.

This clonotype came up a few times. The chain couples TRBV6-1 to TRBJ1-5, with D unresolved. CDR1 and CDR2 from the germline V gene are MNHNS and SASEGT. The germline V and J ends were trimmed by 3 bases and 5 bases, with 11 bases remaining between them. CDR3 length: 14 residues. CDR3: CASSDVGVDQPQHF. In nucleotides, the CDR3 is TGTGCCAGCAGTGATGTCGGGGTGGATCAGCCCCAGCATTTT.

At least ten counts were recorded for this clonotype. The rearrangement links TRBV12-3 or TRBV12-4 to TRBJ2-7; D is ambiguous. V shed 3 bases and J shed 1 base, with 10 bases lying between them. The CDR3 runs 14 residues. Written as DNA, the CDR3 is TGTGCCAGCAGTTTTAGCCACGGATCCTACGAGCAGTACTTC. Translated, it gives CASSFSHGSYEQYF.

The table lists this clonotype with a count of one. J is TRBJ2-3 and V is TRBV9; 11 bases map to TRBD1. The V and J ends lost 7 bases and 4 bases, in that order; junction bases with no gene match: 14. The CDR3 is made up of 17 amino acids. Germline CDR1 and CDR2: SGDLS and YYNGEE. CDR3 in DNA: TGTGCCAGCGGCATCCGACTGGGACAGGGGGACTCAGATACGCAGTATTTT. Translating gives CASGIRLGQGDSDTQYF.

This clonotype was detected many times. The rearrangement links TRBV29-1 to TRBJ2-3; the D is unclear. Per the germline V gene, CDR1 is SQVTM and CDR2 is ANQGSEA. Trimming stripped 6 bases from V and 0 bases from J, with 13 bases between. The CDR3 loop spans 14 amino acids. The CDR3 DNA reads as TGCAGCGTCACCGACGGTTCTAGCACAGATACGCAGTATTTT. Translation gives CSVTDGSSTDTQYF.

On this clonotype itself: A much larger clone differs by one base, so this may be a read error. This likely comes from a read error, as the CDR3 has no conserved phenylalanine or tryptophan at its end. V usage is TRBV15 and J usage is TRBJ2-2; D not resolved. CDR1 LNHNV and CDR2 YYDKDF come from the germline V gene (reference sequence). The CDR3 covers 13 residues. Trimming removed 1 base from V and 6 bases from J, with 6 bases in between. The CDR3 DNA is TGTGCCACCAGCAGAGTTTTACCCGGGGAGCTGTTTCTT. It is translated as CATSRVLPGELFL.

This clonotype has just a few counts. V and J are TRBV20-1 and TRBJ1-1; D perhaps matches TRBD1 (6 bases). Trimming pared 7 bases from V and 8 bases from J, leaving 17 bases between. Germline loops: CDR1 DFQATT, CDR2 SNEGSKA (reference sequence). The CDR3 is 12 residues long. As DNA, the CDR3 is TGCAGTGTTAGGGAGACAGGCGTAGAAGCTTTCTTT. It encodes CSVRETGVEAFF.

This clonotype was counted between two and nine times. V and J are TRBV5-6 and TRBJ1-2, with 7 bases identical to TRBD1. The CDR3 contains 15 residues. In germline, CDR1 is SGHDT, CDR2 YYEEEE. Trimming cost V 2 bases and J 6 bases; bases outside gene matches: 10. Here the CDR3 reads CASSFLTGMYDGYTF. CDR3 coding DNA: TGTGCCAGCAGCTTCCTGACAGGGATGTATGATGGCTACACCTTC.

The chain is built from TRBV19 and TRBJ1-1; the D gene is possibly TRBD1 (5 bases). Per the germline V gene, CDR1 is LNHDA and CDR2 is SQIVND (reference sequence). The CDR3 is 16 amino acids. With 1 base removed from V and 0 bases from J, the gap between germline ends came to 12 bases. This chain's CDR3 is CASSIGSRGMNTEAFF. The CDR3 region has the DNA TGTGCCAGTAGTATAGGGTCGAGGGGCATGAACACTGAAGCTTTCTTT.

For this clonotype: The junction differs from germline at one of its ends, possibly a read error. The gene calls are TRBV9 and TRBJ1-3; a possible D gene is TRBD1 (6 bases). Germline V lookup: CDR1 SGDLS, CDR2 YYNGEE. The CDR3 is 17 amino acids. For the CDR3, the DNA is TGTGCCAGCAGCGACAAGACAGGCGGAAGCTCTGGAAACACCAAATATTTT. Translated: CASSDKTGGSSGNTKYF.

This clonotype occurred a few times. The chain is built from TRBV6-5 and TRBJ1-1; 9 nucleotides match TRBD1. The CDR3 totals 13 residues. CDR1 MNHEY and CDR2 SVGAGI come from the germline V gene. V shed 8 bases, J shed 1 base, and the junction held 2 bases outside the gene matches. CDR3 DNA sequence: TGTGCCAGCCGGGACAGGGCGAACACTGAAGCTTTCTTT. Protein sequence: CASRDRANTEAFF.

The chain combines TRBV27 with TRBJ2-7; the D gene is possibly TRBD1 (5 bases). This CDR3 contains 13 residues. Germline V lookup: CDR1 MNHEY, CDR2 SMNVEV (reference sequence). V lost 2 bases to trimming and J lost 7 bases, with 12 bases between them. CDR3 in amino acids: CASSLTAGNEQYF. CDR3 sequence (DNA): TGTGCCAGCAGTTTAACAGCAGGGAATGAGCAGTACTTC.

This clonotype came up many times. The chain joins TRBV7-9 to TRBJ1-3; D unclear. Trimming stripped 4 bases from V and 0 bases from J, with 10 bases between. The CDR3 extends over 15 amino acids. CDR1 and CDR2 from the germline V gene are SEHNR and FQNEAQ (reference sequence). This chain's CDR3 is CASSWAGGSGNTIYF. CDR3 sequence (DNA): TGTGCCAGCAGCTGGGCGGGAGGCTCTGGAAACACCATATATTTT. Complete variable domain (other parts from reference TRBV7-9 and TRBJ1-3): DTGVSQNPRHKITKRGQNVTFRCDPISEHNRLYWYRQTLGQGPEFLTYFQNEAQLEKSRLLSDRFSAERPKGSFSTLEIQRTEQGDSAMYLCASSWAGGSGNTIYFGEGSWLTVV.

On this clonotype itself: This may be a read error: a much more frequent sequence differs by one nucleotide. CDR3 coding DNA: TGCTGTGCAAGACCCGTTGGGACAGGGTCCTACGAGCAGTACTTC. This gives the protein CCARPVGTGSYEQYF. V usage is TRBV20-1 and J usage is TRBJ2-7, with 9 bases that match TRBD1. The CDR3 extends over 15 amino acids. CDR1 is DFQATT and CDR2 is SNEGSKA in the germline V gene (reference sequence).

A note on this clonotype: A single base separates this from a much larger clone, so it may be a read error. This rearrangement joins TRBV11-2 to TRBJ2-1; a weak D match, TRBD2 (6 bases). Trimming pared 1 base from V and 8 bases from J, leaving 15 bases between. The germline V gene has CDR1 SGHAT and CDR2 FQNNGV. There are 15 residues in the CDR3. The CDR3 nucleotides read TGTGCCAGCAGCTTAGGGGGACTGACGAGCCATGAGCAGTTCTTC. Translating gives CASSLGGLTSHEQFF.

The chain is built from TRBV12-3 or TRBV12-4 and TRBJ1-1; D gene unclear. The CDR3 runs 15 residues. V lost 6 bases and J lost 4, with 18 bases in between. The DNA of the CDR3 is TGTGCCAGCAGCCCCGCGGTCAGTGTTTTCACTGAAGCTTTCTTT. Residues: CASSPAVSVFTEAFF.

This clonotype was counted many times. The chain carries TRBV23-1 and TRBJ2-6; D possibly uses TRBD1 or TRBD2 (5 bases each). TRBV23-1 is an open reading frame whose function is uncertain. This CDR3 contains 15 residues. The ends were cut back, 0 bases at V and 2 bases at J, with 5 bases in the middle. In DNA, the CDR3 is TGCGCCAGCAGTCAATCGGGACCTGGGGCCAACGTCCTGACTTTC. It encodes CASSQSGPGANVLTF.

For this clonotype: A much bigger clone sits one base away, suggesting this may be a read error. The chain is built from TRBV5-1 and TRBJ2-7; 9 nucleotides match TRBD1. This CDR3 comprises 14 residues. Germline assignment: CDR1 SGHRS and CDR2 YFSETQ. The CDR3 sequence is CASSSGQGLDEQHF. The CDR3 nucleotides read TGCGCCAGCAGCTCGGGACAGGGATTAGACGAGCAGCACTTC.

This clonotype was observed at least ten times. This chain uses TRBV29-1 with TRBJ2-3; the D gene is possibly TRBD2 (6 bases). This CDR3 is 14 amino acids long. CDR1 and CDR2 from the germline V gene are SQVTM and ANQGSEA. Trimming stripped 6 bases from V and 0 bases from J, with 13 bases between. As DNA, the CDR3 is TGCAGCGTCGTTGGACTAACTAGCACAGATACGCAGTATTTT. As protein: CSVVGLTSTDTQYF.

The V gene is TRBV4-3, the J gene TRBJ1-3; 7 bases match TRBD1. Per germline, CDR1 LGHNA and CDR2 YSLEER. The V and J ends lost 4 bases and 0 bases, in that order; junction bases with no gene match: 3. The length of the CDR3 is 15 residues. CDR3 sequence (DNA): TGCGCCAGCAGCCCCTGGACAGGCTCTGGAAACACCATATATTTT. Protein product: CASSPWTGSGNTIYF.

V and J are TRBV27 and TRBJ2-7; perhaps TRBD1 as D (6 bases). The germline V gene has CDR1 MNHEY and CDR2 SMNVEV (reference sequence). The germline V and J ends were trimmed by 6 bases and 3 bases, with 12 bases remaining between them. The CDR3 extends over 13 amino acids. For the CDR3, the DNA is TGTGCCAGCAGAGACAGGAGTTACTACGAGCAGTACTTC. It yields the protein CASRDRSYYEQYF.

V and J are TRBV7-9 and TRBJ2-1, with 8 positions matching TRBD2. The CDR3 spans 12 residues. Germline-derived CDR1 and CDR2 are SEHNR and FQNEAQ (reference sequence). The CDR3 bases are TGTGCTAGGAGCGGGAGCACAAATGAGCAGTTCTTC. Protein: CARSGSTNEQFF.